This T cell receptor beta chain was documented in a study of early T cells in non-severe SARS-CoV-2 infection. The sample holds many counts of this clonotype. TCRdb processed the 5' RACE reads anew with MiXCR; each CDR3 protein has one entry. Of 65,000 to 70,000 distinct CDR3 sequences detected, 10% to 15% appear once; the ten largest clones hold 1.5% to 2%. The receptor was derived from an adult who was a healthcare worker with PCR-confirmed SARS-CoV-2 infection or an uninfected control (not recorded which). Sequencing input: whole blood.

The CDR3: CASSDLAGGYNEQFF. The CDR3, as DNA: TGTGCCAGCAGTGACCTAGCGGGGGGGTACAATGAGCAGTTCTTC. This sequence joins TRBV6-4 and TRBJ2-1; 12 bases align to TRBD2. V was clipped by 2 bases and J by 4 bases; unmatched bases: 0. From germline, CDR1 is MRHNA and CDR2 SNTAGT. The CDR3 is 15 amino acids.